The 21 T cell receptor beta chains in this list originate from one sample, sequenced in a study of T-cell reconstitution after alpha-beta-depleted transplantation in children. During its preparation, the TCRbeta library received unique molecular identifiers. TCRdb recomputed calls from the PCR reads with MiXCR, one row per CDR3 protein. The sample comprises some 300,000 distinct CDR3 sequences, around a tenth of which are singletons, and roughly 7.1% rests with the top ten. Source: PBMCs, taken before TCRalphabeta/CD19-depleted stem cell transplant. The receptor set was obtained from a boy in the first two years of life with acute myeloid leukemia, due to receive a stem cell transplant.

Comment on this clonotype: A much larger clone lies one base from this, so it may be a read error. The chain links TRBV5-5 to TRBJ2-5; D possibly corresponds to TRBD1 (5 bases). Trimming took off 6 bases at V and 5 bases at J, with 17 bases between the two ends. Germline V gene sequence: CDR1 SGHKS, CDR2 YYEKEE (reference sequence). The CDR3 is 14 residues long. The CDR3, as DNA: TGTGCCAGCAAAACACAAGGGGAAGTGGAGACCCAGTACTTC. Translation gives CASKTQGEVETQYF.

This clonotype was seen at least ten times. The chain is built from TRBV11-3 and TRBJ2-5; tentatively, D is TRBD2 (5 bases). CDR1 and CDR2 (germline): SGHNT, YENEEA. The CDR3 runs to 15 residues. The germline V and J ends were trimmed by 1 base and 5 bases, with 14 bases remaining between them. The DNA of the CDR3 is TGTGCCAGCAGCTTAGGCGCCGTCGGCGGGGAGACCCAGTACTTC. This translates into CASSLGAVGGETQYF.

In this sample, this clonotype turned up many times. The rearrangement uses TRBV28 and TRBJ2-7, with D hard to call. CDR1 and CDR2 from the germline V gene are MDHEN and SYDVKM. The germline V and J ends were trimmed by 3 bases and 3 bases, with 18 bases remaining between them. The CDR3 contains 16 residues. The CDR3 DNA reads TGTGCCAGCAGTTTCTCAGCCCCCCTACATATCTACGAGCAGTACTTC. Protein: CASSFSAPLHIYEQYF. Based on the CDR3 plus reference TRBV28 and TRBJ2-7, the full variable domain is DVKVTQSSRYLVKRTGEKVFLECVQDMDHENMFWYRQDPGLGLRLIYFSYDVKMKEKGDIPEGYSVSREKKERFSLILESASTNQTSMYLCASSFSAPLHIYEQYFGPGTRLTVT.

Worth noting for this clonotype: One base away lies a much larger clone, so this may be a sequencing read error. This rearrangement joins TRBV7-9 to TRBJ1-1; unclear D gene. The CDR3 contains 14 residues. Trimming took 3 bases from V and 0 from J, leaving 8 bases between them. Looked up from germline, CDR1 is SEHNR and CDR2 is FQNEAQ (reference sequence). The CDR3 here is CASSLVVLNTEAFF. The CDR3, as DNA: TGTGCCAGCAGCTTGGTAGTACTGAACACTGAAGCTTTCTTT.

This rearrangement joins TRBV19 to TRBJ2-1; perhaps TRBD2 as D (5 bases). The CDR3 length is 15 residues. Germline CDR1 and CDR2: LNHDA and SQIVND (reference sequence). Trimming shortened V by 3 bases and J by 7 bases, and 16 bases separated the two germline ends. The CDR3 reads CASSISRGRENEQFF. Here the CDR3 DNA reads TGTGCCAGTAGTATCAGTAGAGGGAGAGAAAATGAGCAGTTCTTC.

This clonotype came up many times. J is TRBJ2-7 and V is TRBV12-3 or TRBV12-4; 8 nucleotides line up with TRBD1. V shed 4 bases, J shed 2 bases, and the junction held 7 bases outside the gene matches. This CDR3 region has 15 residues. CDR3 protein: CASSSQGERAYEQYF. CDR3 nucleotides: TGTGCCAGCAGTTCACAGGGGGAGCGGGCCTACGAGCAGTACTTC.

This clonotype was detected ten times or more. The chain has TRBV12-3 or TRBV12-4 and TRBJ1-4; 7 bases match TRBD1. The CDR3 extends over 13 amino acids. V lost 5 bases and J lost 7; bases outside the gene matches: 4. The DNA for the CDR3 is TGTGCCAGCAGTGACAGGGAAACTGAAAAACTGTTTTTT. This sequence encodes CASSDRETEKLFF.

This clonotype was seen many times. The V call is TRBV18, the J call TRBJ2-5; the D gene is possibly TRBD1 (6 bases). Germline V CDR1 and CDR2: KGHSH, LQKENI. Trimming removed 3 bases at V and 0 bases at J, with 11 bases between. This CDR3 spans 15 amino acids. CDR3 sequence reads: CASSPSYRDQETQYF. For the CDR3, the DNA is TGTGCCAGCTCACCTTCTTACAGGGACCAAGAGACCCAGTACTTC.

This clonotype appeared many times. The chain is built from TRBV12-3 or TRBV12-4 and TRBJ2-7; D gene unclear. The CDR3 has 13 residues. V lost 2 bases to trimming and J lost 3 bases, with 8 bases between them. The CDR3 here is CASSLSGIYEQYF. The CDR3 DNA is TGTGCCAGCAGTTTATCTGGGATCTACGAGCAGTACTTC.

In its sample, this clonotype was seen many times. The chain is built from TRBV7-9 and TRBJ2-1; 8 bases map to TRBD2. CDR1 is SEHNR, CDR2 FQNEAQ, per germline (reference sequence). The CDR3 is made up of 16 amino acids. Trimming cost V 5 bases and J 3 bases; bases outside gene matches: 9. This CDR3 is CASSETSGRFYNEQFF. CDR3 DNA: TGTGCCAGCAGCGAAACTAGCGGCCGGTTCTACAATGAGCAGTTCTTC.

This clonotype showed up just a few times. The rearrangement links TRBV28 to TRBJ2-7; D is unclear. Trimming pared 2 bases from V and 3 bases from J, leaving 11 bases between. The CDR3 covers 14 residues. CDR1 and CDR2 from the germline V gene are MDHEN and SYDVKM. The CDR3 sequence: CASSLVSLLYEQYF. CDR3 nucleotide sequence: TGTGCCAGCAGTTTAGTCAGTCTGCTCTACGAGCAGTACTTC.

The sample holds many counts of this clonotype. The rearrangement joins TRBV7-3 to TRBJ2-3; 11 positions agree with TRBD2. Trimming at V came to 5 bases and at J to 1 base, leaving 5 bases not matched to a gene. This CDR3 is built from 16 residues. Germline assignment: CDR1 SGHTA and CDR2 FQGTGA. The CDR3 region is CASSPQLAGGTDTQYF. CDR3 nucleotides: TGTGCCAGCAGCCCCCAACTAGCGGGGGGCACAGATACGCAGTATTTT.

This clonotype was recorded many times. DNA of the CDR3: TGTGCCAGCAGCCCCCTCCCTGATACAGGGCTTGGGGAAAAACTGTTTTTT. Its translation: CASSPLPDTGLGEKLFF. The chain employs TRBV3-1 and TRBJ1-4, with D perhaps TRBD1 (6 bases). This CDR3 spans 17 amino acids. The V end was cut by 4 bases, the J end by 8 bases, with 23 bases between. Germline loops: CDR1 LGHDT, CDR2 YNNKEL (reference sequence).

This clonotype was picked up many times. The J gene is TRBJ2-2, the V gene TRBV7-2, with a possible D match to TRBD2 (6 bases). This CDR3 has 16 amino acids. Germline-derived CDR1 and CDR2 are SGHTA and FQGNSA. Trimming took 2 bases from V and 1 from J, leaving 11 bases between them. CDR3 in DNA: TGTGCCAGCAGCTTATCGCGGGGCTTGAACACCGGGGAGCTGTTTTTT. Protein sequence: CASSLSRGLNTGELFF.

The CDR3, as DNA: TGCAGCGTTGCCGAACTTAGGGGATACTATGGCTACACCTTC. This codes for CSVAELRGYYGYTF. V gene TRBV29-1 combines with J gene TRBJ1-2; TRBD1 might be the D (5 bases). This CDR3 is 14 amino acids long. The germline V gene has CDR1 SQVTM and CDR2 ANQGSEA. The V end was cut by 4 bases, the J end by 3 bases, with 15 bases between.

This clonotype was seen at least ten times. The rearrangement uses TRBV11-3 and TRBJ2-7; D might be TRBD2 (6 bases). V gave up 4 bases and J gave up 0 bases, with 13 bases separating them. The CDR3 is made up of 15 amino acids. Germline V gives CDR1 SGHNT, CDR2 YENEEA. For the CDR3, the DNA is TGTGCCAGCAGCTGGGACGGGACTGGCTCCTACGAGCAGTACTTC. Residues: CASSWDGTGSYEQYF.

The table lists this clonotype with many counts. The chain is built from TRBV27 and TRBJ2-7, with TRBD2 matching 7 bases. Trimming took 9 bases from V and 0 from J; bases not matched to a gene: 8. This CDR3 contains 14 residues. CDR1 is MNHEY and CDR2 is SMNVEV in the germline V gene (reference sequence). DNA of the CDR3: TGTGCCAGGGGGAGGGCAGGCGTCTCCTACGAGCAGTACTTC. Its protein is CARGRAGVSYEQYF.

As regards this clonotype: This may be a read error: a much more frequent sequence differs by one nucleotide. The chain employs TRBV27 and TRBJ1-2; unclear D gene. The V and J ends lost 6 bases and 0 bases respectively, with 8 bases between them. Germline V gives CDR1 MNHEY, CDR2 SMNVEV (reference sequence). The CDR3 totals 13 residues. In DNA, the CDR3 is TGTGCCAGCAGAAAAGAGCCTAACTATGGCTACACCTTC. Translation: CASRKEPNYGYTF.

In this sample, this clonotype turned up many times. V usage is TRBV12-3 or TRBV12-4 and J usage is TRBJ1-1; TRBD1 aligns across 11 bases. V shed 3 bases and J 1 base; nucleotides not matched to a gene: 7. The CDR3 is 17 residues long. The CDR3 coding sequence is TGTGCCAGCAGTTTGCCCCTTGGACAGGGGGCGAACACTGAAGCTTTCTTT. Its translation: CASSLPLGQGANTEAFF.

This clonotype was counted at least ten times. V gene TRBV6-6 combines with J gene TRBJ2-3; no clear D gene. V was pared by 2 bases and J by 0 bases, with 9 bases between. The CDR3 is made up of 15 amino acids. CDR1 is MNHNY, CDR2 SVGAGI, per germline (reference sequence). CDR3 sequence: CASSYPPESTDTQYF. In DNA, the CDR3 is TGTGCCAGCAGTTACCCCCCGGAGAGCACAGATACGCAGTATTTT.

This clonotype showed up just once. CDR3 DNA sequence: TGTGCCAGCTCACCTAGGAGGACAGGGGGTTACAATCAGCCCCAGCATTTT. It encodes CASSPRRTGGYNQPQHF. This sequence joins TRBV18 and TRBJ1-5, with 10 bases matching TRBD1. Unmatched junction bases numbered 8, after V lost 3 bases and J lost 3 bases. The CDR3 loop spans 17 amino acids. In germline, CDR1 is KGHSH, CDR2 LQKENI.